These T cell receptor beta chains were read from a single sample in a study of early T cells in non-severe SARS-CoV-2 infection. In TCRdb, the 5' RACE reads were re-called with MiXCR into one record per CDR3 protein. The table lists 30,000 to 35,000 distinct CDR3 sequences, about 4.6% of them singletons. The sequencing input was whole blood. The receptors stem from an adult who was a healthcare worker with PCR-confirmed SARS-CoV-2 infection or an uninfected control (not recorded which). CDR3s leave out the opening cysteine and the closing phenylalanine or tryptophan.

j_call	v_call	cdr3_aa
TRBJ2-7	TRBV5-1	ASSSGQGSGEQY
TRBJ1-5	TRBV20-1	SATGGLQPQH
TRBJ1-5	TRBV6-1	ASSEMNQPQH
TRBJ2-2	TRBV6-6	ASSYGGTVNTGELF
TRBJ2-1	TRBV12-5	ASGLGGTEQF
TRBJ1-2	TRBV28	ASSLPHGSGYGYT
TRBJ2-1	TRBV3-1	ASSPSGGANGEQF
TRBJ1-1	TRBV27	ASSLATARNTEAF
TRBJ1-6	TRBV3-1	ASSPQGGGPLH
TRBJ2-1	TRBV7-3	ASSLDSAPHNEQF
TRBJ1-2	TRBV7-9	ASSTPQGSTNYGYT
TRBJ2-3	TRBV20-1	LAALSTDTQY
TRBJ1-2	TRBV7-3	ASSLGQGRSYGYT
TRBJ2-3	TRBV2	ASSPGRHTDTQY
TRBJ2-3	TRBV7-8	ASSLAGTGTSDTQY
TRBJ2-7	TRBV3-1	ASSQEGWIYEQY
TRBJ2-3	TRBV28	ASSSREGRHLTDTQY
TRBJ2-2	TRBV2	ASSGERWTGGGSTGELF
TRBJ2-1	TRBV5-4	ASSPTGDSYNEQF